The rows below give T cell receptor beta chains drawn from one sample of a study of blood T cell repertoires in COVID-19. Repertoires were generated with immunoSEQ multiplex PCR, while TCRdb's copy carries only in-frame clones and drops some. Among just over 300,000 clones listed, around nine tenths were seen once. Specimen: PBMCs or T cells enriched from blood (not recorded which). These receptor sequences come from a woman aged 40 to 50 who had recovered from COVID-19. Each CDR3 is given with its conserved first and last residue. Each record gives: V gene, D gene, clone size, J gene, CDR3 DNA, CDR3 protein. A D gene is named only where the DNA matches it firmly. Part of the rows lack a size; the others show once, few, many or a class for expanded clones.

TRBV12-3/TRBV12-4	-	-	TRBJ2-2	TGTGCCAGCAGTTTAATGCCCAGGGGGGAGCTGTTTTTT	CASSLMPRGELFF
TRBV27	-	-	TRBJ2-7	TGTGCCAGCAGTTTATTGGCACGTCCCATTGCCTACGAGCAGTACTTC	CASSLLARPIAYEQYF
TRBV15	-	-	TRBJ1-6	TGTGCCACCAGCGAGGGGGGGATAGGGTCACCCCTCCACTTT	CATSEGGIGSPLHF
TRBV29-1	-	-	TRBJ2-1	TGCAGCGTTTACAAAACTAGCTCCTACAATGAGCAGTTCTTC	CSVYKTSSYNEQFF
TRBV28	TRBD1	-	TRBJ2-7	TGTGCCAGCAGGTCACCGGGACAGGGCCTATACGAGCAGTACTTC	CASRSPGQGLYEQYF
TRBV24-1	TRBD1	-	TRBJ1-2	TGTGCCACCAGAGGGACAGGGGGCGGCTACACCTTC	CATRGTGGGYTF
TRBV28	-	-	TRBJ1-2	TGTGCCATCCAACAGGGAGACTATGGCTACACCTTC	CAIQQGDYGYTF
TRBV7-2	TRBD1	-	TRBJ2-7	TGTGCCAGCAGCTTAAACAGGGGTGGTTACTACGAGCAGTACTTC	CASSLNRGGYYEQYF
TRBV3-1/TRBV3-2	TRBD2	-	TRBJ2-6	TGTGCCAGCAGCCCAGCGGGAGGGAGCTCTGGGGCCAACGTCCTGACTTTC	CASSPAGGSSGANVLTF
TRBV7-9	TRBD1	-	TRBJ2-7	TGTGCCAGCAGTTCCTTACAGGGGGCGGGCGAGCAGTACTTC	CASSSLQGAGEQYF
TRBV5-1	-	-	TRBJ1-1	TGCGCCAGCAGCCGCGACAGGTTCACTGAAGCTTTCTTT	CASSRDRFTEAFF
TRBV6-5	TRBD2	-	TRBJ2-1	TGTGCCAGCTCCCAGCGGGGGTACAATGAGCAGTTCTTC	CASSQRGYNEQFF
TRBV6-1	-	-	TRBJ2-5	TGTGCCAGCAGTGAAGGTGGGGGGGCTAGGGAGACCCAGTACTTC	CASSEGGGARETQYF
TRBV4-2	-	-	TRBJ1-3	TGTGCCAGCAGACTGGACAGCTCTGGAAACACCATATATTTT	CASRLDSSGNTIYF
TRBV19	TRBD1	-	TRBJ1-2	TGTGCCAGTAGCCACAGGGGGGGGCCGCGCCTACTTGACGATGGCTACACCTTC	CASSHRGGPRLLDDGYTF
TRBV7-9	-	-	TRBJ1-2	TGTGCCAGTGCCCCAGGCGGCTACACCTTC	CASAPGGYTF
TRBV30	TRBD2	-	TRBJ2-3	TGTGCCTGGAGTGTACCCCGGGGGGTCACCACAGATACGCAGTATTTT	CAWSVPRGVTTDTQYF
TRBV3-1/TRBV3-2	-	-	TRBJ2-1	TGTGCCAGCAGCCAAGATCGGGGGAGAATAACCTACAATGAGCAGTTCTTC	CASSQDRGRITYNEQFF
TRBV10-3	TRBD1	-	TRBJ1-5	TGTGCCATCAGTGAGTCAGTAGGGGGCAGCAATCAGCCCCAGCATTTT	CAISESVGGSNQPQHF
TRBV13	-	-	TRBJ2-3	TGTGCCAGCAGCTTAGGCAGGAGGGGGGGCCGATATAGCACAGATACGCAGTATTTT	CASSLGRRGGRYSTDTQYF
TRBV5-1	-	-	TRBJ1-1	TGCGCCAGCAGCTTGAGCGGACAGCAGAACACTGAAGCTTTCTTT	CASSLSGQQNTEAFF
TRBV18	-	-	TRBJ2-7	TGTGCCAGCTCACCGACTCGTTCCTACGAGCAGTACTTC	CASSPTRSYEQYF
TRBV10-3	TRBD1	once	TRBJ1-3	TGTGCCATCAGAAACGGGACAGAAACTGGAAACACCATATATTTT	CAIRNGTETGNTIYF
TRBV28	TRBD1	once	TRBJ1-1	TGTGCCAGCAGTTTATGGGACAGGCCCCTGGTAACTTTCTTT	CASSLWDRPLVTFF
TRBV2	TRBD2	-	TRBJ2-5	TGTGCCAGCAAAGGACTAGCGGTGCAAGAGACCCAGTACTTC	CASKGLAVQETQYF